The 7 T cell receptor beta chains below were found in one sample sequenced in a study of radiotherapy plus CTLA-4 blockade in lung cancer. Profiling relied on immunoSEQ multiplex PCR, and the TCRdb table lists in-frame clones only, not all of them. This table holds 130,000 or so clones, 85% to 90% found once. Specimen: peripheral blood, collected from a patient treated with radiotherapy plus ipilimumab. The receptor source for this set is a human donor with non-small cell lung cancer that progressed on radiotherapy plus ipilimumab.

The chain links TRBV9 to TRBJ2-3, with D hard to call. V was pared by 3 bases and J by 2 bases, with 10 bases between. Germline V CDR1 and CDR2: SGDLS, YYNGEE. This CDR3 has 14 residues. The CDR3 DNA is TGTGCCAGCAGCGAGGTACTGACCACAGATACGCAGTATTTT. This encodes CASSEVLTTDTQYF.

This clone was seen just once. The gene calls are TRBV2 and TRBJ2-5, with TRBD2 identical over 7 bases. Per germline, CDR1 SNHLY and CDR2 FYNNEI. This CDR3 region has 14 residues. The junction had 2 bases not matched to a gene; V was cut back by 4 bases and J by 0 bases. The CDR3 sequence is CASSGLADQETQYF. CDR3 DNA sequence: TGTGCCAGCAGTGGCCTAGCGGACCAAGAGACCCAGTACTTC.

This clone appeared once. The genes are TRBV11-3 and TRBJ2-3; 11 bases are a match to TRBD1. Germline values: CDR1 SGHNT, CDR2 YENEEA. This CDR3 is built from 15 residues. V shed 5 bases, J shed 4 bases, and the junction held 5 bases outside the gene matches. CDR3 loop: CASSPGQGAADTQYF. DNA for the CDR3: TGTGCCAGCAGCCCAGGACAGGGGGCCGCAGATACGCAGTATTTT.

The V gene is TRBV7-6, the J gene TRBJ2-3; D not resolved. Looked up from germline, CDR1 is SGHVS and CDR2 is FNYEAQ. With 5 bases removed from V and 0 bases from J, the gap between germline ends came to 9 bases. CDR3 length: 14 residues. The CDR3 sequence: CASSRQRSTDTQYF. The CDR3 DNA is TGTGCCAGCAGCCGCCAACGGAGCACAGATACGCAGTATTTT.

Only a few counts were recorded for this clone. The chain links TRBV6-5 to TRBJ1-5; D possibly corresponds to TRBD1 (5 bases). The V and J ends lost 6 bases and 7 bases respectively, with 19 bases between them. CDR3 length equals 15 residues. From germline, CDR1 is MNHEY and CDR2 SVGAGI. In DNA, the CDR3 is TGTGCCAGCAGGGACAAATGGGGGGTTGACCAGCCCCAGCATTTT. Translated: CASRDKWGVDQPQHF.

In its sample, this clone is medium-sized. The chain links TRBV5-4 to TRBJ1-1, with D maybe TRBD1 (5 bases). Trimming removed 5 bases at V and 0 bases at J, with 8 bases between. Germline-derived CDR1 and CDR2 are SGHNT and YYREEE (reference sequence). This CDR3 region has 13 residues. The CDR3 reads CASRGQMNTEAFF. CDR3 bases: TGTGCCAGCAGAGGACAAATGAACACTGAAGCTTTCTTT. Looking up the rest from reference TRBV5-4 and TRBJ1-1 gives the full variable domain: ETGVTQSPTHLIKTRGQQVTLRCSSQSGHNTVSWYQQALGQGPQFIFQYYREEENGRGNFPPRFSGLQFPNYSSELNVNALELDDSALYLCASRGQMNTEAFFGQGTRLTVV.

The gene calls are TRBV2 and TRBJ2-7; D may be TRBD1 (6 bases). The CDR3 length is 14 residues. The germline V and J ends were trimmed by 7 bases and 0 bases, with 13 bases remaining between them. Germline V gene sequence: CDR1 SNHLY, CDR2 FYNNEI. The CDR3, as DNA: TGTGCCAGCATTTACAGGGTGGGCTCCTACGAGCAGTACTTC. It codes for CASIYRVGSYEQYF.